This TCR beta chain was sequenced in a study of shared clonotypes between healthy human individuals. The wider study: CD4 naive cells filled three plates per donor, CD4 memory three, CD8 naive two and CD8 memory one.

V lost 4 bases to trimming and J lost 3 bases, with 10 bases between them. CDR3 length: 13 residues. Germline CDR1 and CDR2: MNHEY and SVGAGI. Profiled with immunoSEQ multiplex PCR; TCRdb holds only in-frame clones, not every one. The sample has roughly 1,500,000 clones, 98% seen once. Material for sequencing was naive CD4+ T cells sorted from blood. Subset noted: CD45RA+ positively selected. The V call is TRBV6-5, the J call TRBJ2-7; unclear D gene. The clonotype originates from a man under 40 in good health. Written as DNA, the CDR3 is TGTGCCAGCAGTTTCAGGAAGGGCTACGAGCAGTACTTC. It is translated as CASSFRKGYEQYF.